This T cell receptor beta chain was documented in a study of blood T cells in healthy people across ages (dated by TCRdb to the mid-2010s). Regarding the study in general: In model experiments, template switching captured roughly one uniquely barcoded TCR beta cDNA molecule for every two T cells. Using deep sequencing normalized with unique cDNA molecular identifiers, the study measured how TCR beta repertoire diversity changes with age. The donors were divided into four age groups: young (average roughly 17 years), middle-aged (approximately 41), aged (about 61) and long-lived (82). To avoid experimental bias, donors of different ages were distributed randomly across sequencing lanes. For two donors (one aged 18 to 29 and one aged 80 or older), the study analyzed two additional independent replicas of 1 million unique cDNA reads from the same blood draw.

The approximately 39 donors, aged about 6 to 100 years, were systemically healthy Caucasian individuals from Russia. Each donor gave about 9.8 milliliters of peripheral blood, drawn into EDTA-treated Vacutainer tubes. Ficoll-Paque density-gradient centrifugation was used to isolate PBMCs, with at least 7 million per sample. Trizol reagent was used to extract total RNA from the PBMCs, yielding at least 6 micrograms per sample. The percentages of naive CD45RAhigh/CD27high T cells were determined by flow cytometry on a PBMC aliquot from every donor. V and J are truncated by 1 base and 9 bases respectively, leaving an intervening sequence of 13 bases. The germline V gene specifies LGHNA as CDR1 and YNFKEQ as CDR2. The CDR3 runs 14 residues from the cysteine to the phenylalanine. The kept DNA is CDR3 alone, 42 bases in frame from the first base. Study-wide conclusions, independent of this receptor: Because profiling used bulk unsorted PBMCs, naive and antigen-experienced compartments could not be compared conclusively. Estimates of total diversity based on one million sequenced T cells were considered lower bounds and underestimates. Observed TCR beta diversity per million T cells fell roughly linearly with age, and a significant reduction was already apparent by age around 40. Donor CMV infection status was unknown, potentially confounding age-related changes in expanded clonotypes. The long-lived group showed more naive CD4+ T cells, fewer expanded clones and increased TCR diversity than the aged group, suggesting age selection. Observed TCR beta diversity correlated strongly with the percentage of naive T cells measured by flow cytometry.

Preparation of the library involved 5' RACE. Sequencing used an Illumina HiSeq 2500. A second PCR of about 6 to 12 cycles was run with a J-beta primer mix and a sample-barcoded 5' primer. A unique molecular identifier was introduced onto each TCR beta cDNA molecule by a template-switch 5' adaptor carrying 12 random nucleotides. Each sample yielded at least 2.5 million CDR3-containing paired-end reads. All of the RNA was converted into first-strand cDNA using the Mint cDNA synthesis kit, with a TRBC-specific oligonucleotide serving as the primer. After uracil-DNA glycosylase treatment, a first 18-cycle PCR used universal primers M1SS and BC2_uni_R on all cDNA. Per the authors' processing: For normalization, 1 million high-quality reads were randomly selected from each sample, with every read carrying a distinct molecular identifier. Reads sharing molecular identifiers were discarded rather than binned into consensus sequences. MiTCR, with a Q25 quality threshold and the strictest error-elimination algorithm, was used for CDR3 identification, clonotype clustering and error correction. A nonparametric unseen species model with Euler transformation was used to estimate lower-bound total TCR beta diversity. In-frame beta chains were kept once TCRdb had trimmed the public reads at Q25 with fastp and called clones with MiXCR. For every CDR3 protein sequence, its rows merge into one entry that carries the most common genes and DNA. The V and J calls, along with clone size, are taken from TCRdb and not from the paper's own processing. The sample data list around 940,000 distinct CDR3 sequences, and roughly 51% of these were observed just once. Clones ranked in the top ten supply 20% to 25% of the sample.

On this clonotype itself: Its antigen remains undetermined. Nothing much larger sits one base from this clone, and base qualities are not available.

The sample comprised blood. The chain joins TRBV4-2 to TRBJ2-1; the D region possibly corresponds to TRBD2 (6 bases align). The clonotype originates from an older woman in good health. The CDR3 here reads CASSQVRQEGEQFF. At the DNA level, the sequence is TGTGCCAGCAGCCAAGTTAGGCAGGAGGGTGAGCAGTTCTTC.